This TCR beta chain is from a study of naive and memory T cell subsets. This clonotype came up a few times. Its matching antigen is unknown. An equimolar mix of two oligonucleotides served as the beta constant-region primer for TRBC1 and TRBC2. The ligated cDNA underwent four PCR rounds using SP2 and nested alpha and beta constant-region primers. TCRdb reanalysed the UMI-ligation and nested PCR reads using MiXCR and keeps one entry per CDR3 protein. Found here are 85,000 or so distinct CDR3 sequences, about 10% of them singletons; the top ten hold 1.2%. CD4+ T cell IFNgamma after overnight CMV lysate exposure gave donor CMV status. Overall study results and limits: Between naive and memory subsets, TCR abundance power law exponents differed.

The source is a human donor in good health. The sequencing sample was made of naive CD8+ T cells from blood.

The CDR3 loop reads CASSLTGGQTDTQYF. As DNA, the CDR3 is TGTGCCAGCAGCTTAACGGGGGGACAGACAGATACGCAGTATTTT. V usage is TRBV7-3 and J usage is TRBJ2-3; D may be TRBD1 (7 bases). The CDR3 is made up of 15 amino acids. CDR1 and CDR2 (germline): SGHTA, FQGTGA. The V gene lost 0 bases and the J gene lost 3 bases, with 10 bases spanning the gap.